The T cell receptor beta chain under discussion was sequenced for a study of cytomegalovirus exposure and HLA in healthy donors. Sequencing was performed with immunoSEQ multiplex PCR; in TCRdb, only in-frame clones are kept and a portion is missing. The table shows some 310,000 clones, with approximately 85% occurring only once. Germline CDR1 is SGHNT and CDR2 is YYREEE (reference sequence). The V gene end was trimmed by 3 bases and the J gene end by 5 bases; junction bases not matched to a gene: 3. The CDR3 length is 15 residues. The sequence was collected from a man aged 25-45 years in good health and CMV-seronegative. Sample: PBMCs. The chain couples TRBV5-4 to TRBJ2-1, with 12 bases that match TRBD2. CDR3 region: CASSSLAGGNNEQFF. The CDR3 nucleotides are TGTGCCAGCAGCTCACTAGCGGGGGGAAACAATGAGCAGTTCTTC.